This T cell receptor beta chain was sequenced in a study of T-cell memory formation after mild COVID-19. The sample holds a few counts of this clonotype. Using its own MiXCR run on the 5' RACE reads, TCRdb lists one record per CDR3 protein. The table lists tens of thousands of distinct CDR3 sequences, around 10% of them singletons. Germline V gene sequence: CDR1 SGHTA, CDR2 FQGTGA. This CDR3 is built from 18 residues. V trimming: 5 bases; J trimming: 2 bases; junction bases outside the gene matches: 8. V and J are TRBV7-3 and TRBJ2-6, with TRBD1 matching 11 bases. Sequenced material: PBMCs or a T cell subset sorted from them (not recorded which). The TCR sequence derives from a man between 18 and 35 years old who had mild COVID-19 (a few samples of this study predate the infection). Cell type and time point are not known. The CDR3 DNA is TGTGCCAGCAGCCTCCGGACAGGGGGCGGTACTGGGGCCAACGTCCTGACTTTC. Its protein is CASSLRTGGGTGANVLTF. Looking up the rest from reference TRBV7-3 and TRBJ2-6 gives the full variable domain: GAGVSQTPSNKVTEKGKYVELRCDPISGHTALYWYRQSLGQGPEFLIYFQGTGAADDSGLPNDRFFAVRPEGSVSTLKIQRTERGDSAVYLCASSLRTGGGTGANVLTFGAGSRLTVL.